The clone carrying this T cell receptor beta chain was detected ten times or more. The CDR3 loop spans 14 amino acids. Trimming shortened V by 1 base and J by 4 bases, and 10 bases separated the two germline ends. Time point meaning: pre-sensitization, week 0. Treatment in this sample: therapeutic diphenylcyclopropenone sensitization with weekly scalp DPC. This specimen comes from a study of human T cells and chemical hapten exposure. TCRdb analysed the RACE reads with MiXCR anew, one entry per CDR3 protein. Of 60,000 to 75,000 distinct CDR3 sequences in the sample, around 7% are singletons; the top ten hold 1.5% to 2%.

The source of this sequence is a woman aged 25 to 45 with alopecia areata. Some clones in this sample may be carry-over from other donors' samples. The gene calls are TRBV12-3 or TRBV12-4 and TRBJ1-2; a possible D gene is TRBD1 (6 bases). The sequencing here drew on whole blood, taken in connection with sensitization to the hapten diphenylcyclopropenone (DPC). The CDR3 spells CASSLEGDGYGYTF. For the CDR3, the DNA is TGTGCCAGCAGTTTAGAGGGGGATGGCTATGGCTACACCTTC.